The sequence of this TCR beta chain was determined in a study of CD8+ T cells in alopecia areata. Treatment meaning: oral pan-JAK inhibitor, 5-10 mg twice daily. This clone was counted a few times. Extracted RNA was reverse transcribed, and the resulting cDNA served as sequencing template. TCRdb's table, derived via immunoSEQ multiplex PCR, lists solely in-frame clones and lacks some. This table holds some 180,000 clones, roughly 50% found once. The CDR3 totals 11 residues. Germline-derived CDR1 and CDR2 are SGHRS and YFSETQ. The germline V and J ends were trimmed by 0 bases and 6 bases, with 4 bases remaining between them.

The chain links TRBV5-1 to TRBJ2-7; D gene uncertain. The sequence derives from a human donor with alopecia areata. Sequenced material: CD8+ T cells sorted from blood, taken at week 24, from a patient treated with tofacitinib. The CDR3 nucleotides are TGCGCCAGCAGCTTGGAGGCCGAGCAGTACTTC. Translation gives CASSLEAEQYF.